This T cell receptor (beta chain) was observed in a study of PD-1 blockade in classical Hodgkin lymphoma. Study-wide results and caveats: Newly diagnosed patients reportedly had lower baseline TCR diversity than healthy donors. It was among complete responders that baseline diversity resembled that of newly diagnosed patients.

Every patient relapsed after autologous stem cell transplantation, and brentuximab vedotin exposure varied. Applied to thawed PBMCs, magnetic negative selection was the method used to isolate CD8+ T cells. On this clone: The target antigen is unknown.

Sequencing was performed with immunoSEQ multiplex PCR; in TCRdb, only in-frame clones are kept and a portion is missing. This table has around 6,000 clones, around half appearing once. Trimming cost V 7 bases and J 7 bases, with 13 bases left between them. CDR1 is SNHLY, CDR2 FYNNEI, per germline. This CDR3 has 13 residues. Material: CD8+ T cells from blood, obtained at baseline. This TCR came from a human donor with classical Hodgkin lymphoma. The rearrangement uses TRBV2 and TRBJ2-2, with a possible D match to TRBD1 (5 bases). The CDR3, as DNA: TGTGCCAGCATGCAGGGCGCGGACGGGGAGCTGTTTTTT. Residues: CASMQGADGELFF.